What follows are 9 T cell receptor beta chains derived from one specimen sequenced in a study of T-cell memory formation after mild COVID-19. TCRdb passed the 5' RACE reads through MiXCR, listing each CDR3 protein once. Here the sample spans 50,000 or so distinct CDR3 sequences, 25% to 35% being singletons. The sample taken for sequencing was PBMCs or a T cell subset sorted from them (not recorded which). The receptors shown here come from a young man who had mild COVID-19 (a few samples of this study predate the infection). Cell type and time point are not known.

The gene calls are TRBV15 and TRBJ2-7, with TRBD2 as a possible D gene (5 bases). The CDR3 is 16 residues long. Germline V gives CDR1 LNHNV, CDR2 YYDKDF (reference sequence). Trimming removed 0 bases at V and 1 base at J, with 13 bases between. The chain's CDR3 is CATSRERAAGSYEQYF. The CDR3 DNA is TGTGCCACCAGCAGAGAGAGGGCGGCAGGATCCTACGAGCAGTACTTC. The full variable domain, in which reference TRBV15 and TRBJ2-7 provide the parts outside the CDR3, is DAMVIQNPRYQVTQFGKPVTLSCSQTLNHNVMYWYQQKSSQAPKLLFHYYDKDFNNEADTPDNFQSRRPNTSFCFLDIRSPGLGDTAMYLCATSRERAAGSYEQYFGPGTRLTVT.

This clonotype was seen a handful of times. V and J are TRBV4-3 and TRBJ2-2; 10 bases are a match to TRBD2. CDR1 and CDR2 from the germline V gene are LGHNA and YSLEER. This CDR3 is 15 amino acids long. J was trimmed by 7 bases and V by 1 base; bases with no gene match: 3. CDR3 coding DNA: TGCGCCAGCAGCCAAGGGACTAGCGGTTTCGGGGAGCTGTTTTTT. It encodes CASSQGTSGFGELFF.

The chain recombines TRBV5-6 with TRBJ1-5; TRBD1 matches 9 bases. The V segment lost 6 bases and the J segment 5 bases; nucleotides outside the gene matches: 9. The CDR3 is made up of 15 amino acids. In germline, CDR1 is SGHDT, CDR2 YYEEEE. The CDR3 loop is CASTPDGQGYQPQHF. CDR3 coding DNA: TGTGCCAGCACCCCGGATGGACAGGGGTATCAGCCCCAGCATTTT.

There are a few counts of this clonotype. This chain connects TRBV6-6 to TRBJ2-7; D is unclear. The CDR3 is 12 amino acids. V was shortened by 3 bases and J by 6 bases, with 9 bases between the two germline ends. Germline lookup yields CDR1 MNHNY and CDR2 SVGAGI (reference sequence). CDR3 DNA sequence: TGTGCCAGCAGTTATGTAGGTATCGAGCAGTACGTC. Translation: CASSYVGIEQYV.

This CDR3 reads CASSERDMGYGYTF. CDR3 nucleotide sequence: TGCGCCAGCAGTGAGAGGGATATGGGCTATGGCTACACCTTC. The chain carries TRBV10-2 and TRBJ1-2; no clear D. CDR1 WSHSY and CDR2 SAAADI come from the germline V gene. V was trimmed by 2 bases and J by 4 bases, leaving 11 bases between them. This CDR3 has 14 amino acids.

The DNA for the CDR3 is TGTGCGGTCGGCGGGGGGGCAACAGATACGCAGTATTTT. This encodes CAVGGGATDTQYF. V is TRBV6-2 or TRBV6-3 and J is TRBJ2-3, with 9 bases aligning to TRBD2. Germline V gene lookup returns CDR1 MNHEY and CDR2 SVGEGT. The CDR3 totals 13 residues.

This clonotype was detected a few times. The chain joins TRBV9 to TRBJ2-3; D unclear. From germline, CDR1 is SGDLS and CDR2 YYNGEE. The CDR3 has 15 residues. Between the trimmed V and J ends, which lost 2 bases and 0 bases, there was a span of 10 bases. The CDR3 loop is CASSVLRTSTDTQYF. The CDR3 DNA reads as TGTGCCAGCAGCGTCCTGCGTACTAGCACAGATACGCAGTATTTT.

This clonotype was detected a few times. This sequence joins TRBV6-5 and TRBJ2-1; 9 nucleotides match TRBD2. Germline V gives CDR1 MNHEY, CDR2 SVGAGI. The V gene end was trimmed by 2 bases and the J gene end by 8 bases; junction bases not matched to a gene: 4. CDR3 length equals 14 residues. The CDR3 is CASSYISGGDEQFF. In nucleotides, the CDR3 is TGTGCCAGCAGTTACATTAGCGGGGGCGATGAGCAGTTCTTC.

The chain employs TRBV7-9 and TRBJ1-1; 7 bases agree with TRBD1. Germline V CDR1 and CDR2: SEHNR, FQNEAQ (reference sequence). The CDR3 has 15 residues. J gave up 3 bases and V 4 bases, and 8 bases lay outside the gene matches. As DNA, the CDR3 is TGTGCCAGCAGCTCATTTGCTACAGGGGACACTGAAGCTTTCTTT. It codes for CASSSFATGDTEAFF.